The 30 T cell receptor beta chains below all came from one sample that was sequenced in a study of cytomegalovirus exposure and HLA in healthy donors. The PCR was carried out with 60 Vbeta primers and 13 Jbeta primers. The data were produced by immunoSEQ multiplex PCR, yet TCRdb's version contains in-frame clones alone and is incomplete. In the table there are 200,000 to 250,000 clones, 65% to 85% of which are singletons. The sequenced sample consisted of PBMCs. These receptors came from a boy younger than 10 in good health and CMV-seronegative.

J is TRBJ2-3 and V is TRBV28, with a possible D match to TRBD2 (6 bases). Germline CDR1 reads MDHEN; CDR2 reads SYDVKM. The CDR3 is 14 amino acids. Trimming took off 2 bases at V and 3 bases at J, with 9 bases between the two ends. CDR3 sequence reads: CASSLRGITDTQYF. For the CDR3, the DNA is TGTGCCAGCAGTTTACGGGGGATTACAGATACGCAGTATTTT. The variable domain in full, with the rest retrieved from reference TRBV28 and TRBJ2-3, is DVKVTQSSRYLVKRTGEKVFLECVQDMDHENMFWYRQDPGLGLRLIYFSYDVKMKEKGDIPEGYSVSREKKERFSLILESASTNQTSMYLCASSLRGITDTQYFGPGTRLTVL.

The chain has TRBV7-2 and TRBJ1-5; tentative D call: TRBD1 (5 bases). Trimming stripped 2 bases from V and 6 bases from J, with 14 bases between. Germline V gives CDR1 SGHTA, CDR2 FQGNSA. The CDR3 has 15 residues. DNA of the CDR3: TGTGCCAGCAGCTTAAGCGACAGAATGAGTCAGCCCCAGCATTTT. Amino acids: CASSLSDRMSQPQHF.

This chain uses TRBV30 with TRBJ1-1; the D gene is possibly TRBD1 (5 bases). CDR1 is GTSNPN and CDR2 is SVGIG in the germline V gene (reference sequence). The CDR3 runs to 11 residues. The V end lost 1 base, the J end lost 7 bases, and 7 bases lay between the germline ends. The CDR3 DNA follows: TGTGCCTGGAGTGGAGACAGTGAAGCTTTCTTT. Its translation is CAWSGDSEAFF.

The V gene is TRBV6-1, the J gene TRBJ2-7, with D maybe TRBD1 (6 bases). The V and J ends lost 5 bases and 1 base respectively, with 15 bases between them. The CDR3 extends over 15 amino acids. Germline V CDR1 and CDR2: MNHNS, SASEGT. The CDR3: CASSLDRLLSYEQYF. DNA for the CDR3: TGTGCCAGCAGTCTTGACAGGTTGCTTTCCTACGAGCAGTACTTC.

This chain joins TRBV27 and TRBJ1-5, with 8 bases lining up with TRBD1. The CDR3 loop spans 15 amino acids. The trim removed 2 bases at V and 5 bases at J, leaving 5 bases unmatched. Looked up from germline, CDR1 is MNHEY and CDR2 is SMNVEV (reference sequence). The CDR3 coding sequence is TGTGCCAGCAGTTTAGACAGGGGCGTTCATCAGCCCCAGCATTTT. Translating gives CASSLDRGVHQPQHF.

The chain is built from TRBV6-6 and TRBJ2-7; no reliable D call. The V gene lost 6 bases and the J gene lost 4 bases, with 10 bases spanning the gap. The CDR3 totals 12 residues. Germline lookup yields CDR1 MNHNY and CDR2 SVGAGI (reference sequence). The CDR3 DNA reads as TGTGCCAGCAGCCCCTCCTTTTACGAGCAGTACTTC. This codes for CASSPSFYEQYF.

The genes are TRBV7-9 and TRBJ1-4; perhaps TRBD1 as D (6 bases). The CDR3 covers 15 residues. V was shortened by 5 bases and J by 5 bases, with 15 bases between the two germline ends. Germline loops: CDR1 SEHNR, CDR2 FQNEAQ (reference sequence). CDR3 loop: CASSPVRDTNEKLFF. CDR3 in DNA: TGTGCCAGCAGCCCGGTCCGGGACACCAATGAAAAACTGTTTTTT.

The V and J genes are TRBV5-8 and TRBJ1-2, with a tentative D call TRBD1 (5 bases). Per germline, CDR1 SGHTS and CDR2 YDEGEE. V lost 2 bases and J 4 bases, leaving 15 bases between the germline ends. The CDR3 sequence is 15 residues long. CDR3 sequence reads: CASSLTGETLYGYTF. The CDR3 bases are TGTGCCAGCAGCTTAACGGGGGAAACCCTCTATGGCTACACCTTC.

This clone was recorded once. CDR3 nucleotides: TGTGCCAGCAGCTTGGATCCGAGACAGGGGTTCCGGAACACTGAAGCTTTCTTT. It codes for CASSLDPRQGFRNTEAFF. The chain combines TRBV5-4 with TRBJ1-1; 8 bases are shared with TRBD1. The trim removed 0 bases at V and 1 base at J, leaving 11 bases unmatched. The CDR3 runs 18 residues. Per germline, CDR1 SGHNT and CDR2 YYREEE (reference sequence).

V gene TRBV2 combines with J gene TRBJ2-3, with 7 bases matching TRBD2. CDR1 is SNHLY, CDR2 FYNNEI, per germline. The V segment lost 6 bases and the J segment 4 bases; nucleotides outside the gene matches: 4. The CDR3 has 13 amino acids. The CDR3 sequence: CASRVRGADTQYF. The CDR3 DNA sequence: TGTGCCAGCAGGGTTCGGGGGGCAGATACGCAGTATTTT. The entire variable domain, with the rest obtained from reference TRBV2 and TRBJ2-3, is as follows: EPEVTQTPSHQVTQMGQEVILRCVPISNHLYFYWYRQILGQKVEFLVSFYNNEISEKSEIFDDQFSVERPDGSNFTLKIRSTKLEDSAMYFCASRVRGADTQYFGPGTRLTVL.

Only one count was recorded for this clone. The genes are TRBV5-6 and TRBJ1-2; tentative D call: TRBD1 (6 bases). Trimming shortened V by 1 base and J by 7 bases, and 14 bases separated the two germline ends. CDR1 is SGHDT and CDR2 is YYEEEE in the germline V gene. The CDR3 has 14 amino acids. The CDR3 sequence is CASSLRGIAFGYTF. For the CDR3, the DNA is TGTGCCAGCAGCTTGAGGGGGATAGCGTTTGGCTACACCTTC.

The genes are TRBV15 and TRBJ2-3; D call uncertain. This CDR3 contains 15 residues. The ends were cut back, 2 bases at V and 0 bases at J, with 9 bases in the middle. Germline V gene lookup returns CDR1 LNHNV and CDR2 YYDKDF (reference sequence). The CDR3 protein is CATSRPHESTDTQYF. The CDR3 DNA is TGTGCCACCAGCAGACCCCACGAGAGCACAGATACGCAGTATTTT.

The chain carries TRBV6-1 and TRBJ2-1; D is possibly TRBD1 (6 bases). Germline V gene lookup returns CDR1 MNHNS and CDR2 SASEGT. The CDR3 loop spans 16 amino acids. Trimming removed 4 bases from V and 5 bases from J, with 18 bases in between. DNA for the CDR3: TGTGCCAGCAGTGTACGCCTCGGACAGCTGAACAATGAGCAGTTCTTC. Protein: CASSVRLGQLNNEQFF.

The V call is TRBV30, the J call TRBJ2-3; D is unclear. Per the germline V gene, CDR1 is GTSNPN and CDR2 is SVGIG (reference sequence). The CDR3 sequence is 12 residues long. V gave up 1 base and J gave up 4 bases, with 6 bases separating them. Written as DNA, the CDR3 is TGTGCCTGGAGTGCGTCCCCAGATACGCAGTATTTT. Amino acids: CAWSASPDTQYF.

V usage is TRBV29-1 and J usage is TRBJ2-1; 7 nucleotides line up with TRBD2. This CDR3 spans 13 amino acids. Germline CDR1 and CDR2: SQVTM and ANQGSEA. After removal of 7 bases from V and 7 bases from J, the junction contained 10 bases not matched to a gene. This chain's CDR3 is CSGAASGANEQFF. For the CDR3, the DNA is TGCAGCGGGGCTGCTAGCGGAGCTAATGAGCAGTTCTTC.

This clone was seen only once. J is TRBJ2-5 and V is TRBV19; D perhaps matches TRBD2 (6 bases). The germline gives CDR1 LNHDA, CDR2 SQIVND (reference sequence). V lost 4 bases and J 11 bases, leaving 14 bases between the germline ends. The CDR3 has 12 amino acids. The CDR3 region has the DNA TGTGCCAGTAGTAGCGGGGAGAAGAAGCAGTACTTC. Protein product: CASSSGEKKQYF.

The chain uses TRBV30 and TRBJ1-4; 8 bases are a match to TRBD1. Germline V gene data show CDR1 as GTSNPN and CDR2 as SVGIG (reference sequence). Unmatched junction bases numbered 1, after V lost 4 bases and J lost 3 bases. The CDR3 covers 13 residues. The CDR3 loop is CAWTTGANEKLFF. In DNA form, the CDR3 reads TGTGCCTGGACGACAGGGGCTAATGAAAAACTGTTTTTT.

This chain links TRBV10-2 with TRBJ2-3; 13 positions match TRBD2. The germline V gene encodes CDR1 WSHSY and CDR2 SAAADI. CDR3 length: 15 amino acids. V lost 6 bases and J lost 3; bases outside the gene matches: 3. CDR3 DNA sequence: TGCGCCAGCAGAGGGACTAGCGGGAAGACAGATACGCAGTATTTT. This gives the protein CASRGTSGKTDTQYF.

The V gene is TRBV7-9, the J gene TRBJ2-3; weak D call: TRBD2 (5 bases). Trimming shortened V by 2 bases and J by 2 bases, and 8 bases separated the two germline ends. Germline values: CDR1 SEHNR, CDR2 FQNEAQ (reference sequence). The CDR3 spans 14 residues. CDR3 region: CASSLSSPTDTQYF. CDR3 coding DNA: TGTGCCAGCAGCTTATCTAGCCCCACAGATACGCAGTATTTT.

The chain is built from TRBV5-1 and TRBJ2-5, with D perhaps matching TRBD1 (5 bases). V lost 0 bases and J lost 4, with 7 bases in between. The length of the CDR3 is 13 residues. CDR1 is SGHRS and CDR2 is YFSETQ in the germline V gene. CDR3 coding DNA: TGCGCCAGCAGCTTGGGGCAGGGAGAGACCCAGTACTTC. Its protein product is CASSLGQGETQYF.

This chain uses TRBV6-6 with TRBJ2-1; D is perhaps TRBD2 (5 bases). The CDR3 is made up of 13 amino acids. The germline CDR1 and CDR2 sequences are MNHNY and SVGAGI (reference sequence). Between the trimmed V and J ends, which lost 2 bases and 8 bases, there was a span of 10 bases. The CDR3 sequence is CASSYARVDEQFF. In DNA form, the CDR3 reads TGTGCCAGCAGTTACGCGAGGGTCGATGAGCAGTTCTTC.

This clone occurred once. The gene calls are TRBV4-1 and TRBJ1-6; the match to TRBD1 covers 7 bases. Germline V gives CDR1 MGHRA, CDR2 YSYEKL. This CDR3 spans 18 amino acids. Trimming cost V 0 bases and J 0 bases; bases outside gene matches: 5. The CDR3 nucleotides are TGCGCCAGCAGCCAAGACTCCCAGGGGGTCTCCTATAATTCACCCCTCCACTTT. It codes for CASSQDSQGVSYNSPLHF.

V usage is TRBV13 and J usage is TRBJ1-2, with 7 bases that match TRBD1. Trimming removed 5 bases from V and 4 bases from J; junction bases left unmatched: 7. Germline V CDR1 and CDR2: PRHDT, FYEKMQ (reference sequence). The CDR3 sequence is 14 residues long. CDR3 sequence (DNA): TGTGCCAGCAGCACCCCGACAGGGTTCTATGGCTACACCTTC. It specifies CASSTPTGFYGYTF.

The CDR3 DNA is TGTGCCAGCCTTTTCTCGGGACAGGGGTTGTATGGCTACACCTTC. Its protein is CASLFSGQGLYGYTF. The gene calls are TRBV2 and TRBJ1-2; 10 positions match TRBD1. The CDR3 runs 15 residues. V was pared by 8 bases and J by 5 bases, with 11 bases of the junction left unmatched. Per germline, CDR1 SNHLY and CDR2 FYNNEI.

V and J are TRBV19 and TRBJ1-2; 9 bases are shared with TRBD1. Losses at the gene ends were 3 bases for V and 5 bases for J; bases not matched to a gene: 7. The CDR3 runs to 15 residues. Germline CDR1 and CDR2: LNHDA and SQIVND (reference sequence). The CDR3 nucleotides are TGTGCCAGTAGTATTGGGACAGGGAGAGGGTATGGCTACACCTTC. Its protein is CASSIGTGRGYGYTF.

The rearrangement links TRBV2 to TRBJ1-5, with TRBD1 identical over 12 bases. This CDR3 is 14 amino acids long. CDR1 and CDR2 from the germline V gene are SNHLY and FYNNEI. Unmatched junction bases numbered 4, after V lost 7 bases and J lost 6 bases. DNA of the CDR3: TGTGCCAGCAACTGGGACAGGGGGCTTCAGCCCCAGCATTTT. Translation gives CASNWDRGLQPQHF.

This chain links TRBV14 with TRBJ2-7; 10 bases agree with TRBD2. The junction had 5 bases not matched to a gene; V was cut back by 2 bases and J by 4 bases. The germline gives CDR1 SGHDN, CDR2 FVKESK. This CDR3 region has 15 residues. In nucleotides, the CDR3 is TGTGCCAGCAGCCAAAGCGGGGGGGCCGGATACGAGCAGTACTTC. It is translated as CASSQSGGAGYEQYF.

This clone has only one observation. The V call is TRBV19, the J call TRBJ1-5, with a tentative D call TRBD1 (6 bases). CDR1 LNHDA and CDR2 SQIVND come from the germline V gene (reference sequence). Trimming took 0 bases from V and 6 from J, leaving 15 bases between them. This CDR3 has 16 amino acids. CDR3 residues: CASSIERGGWSQPQHF. The DNA for the CDR3 is TGTGCCAGTAGTATAGAAAGGGGGGGGTGGAGTCAGCCCCAGCATTTT. The full variable domain, its missing parts supplied by reference TRBV19 and TRBJ1-5, is DGGITQSPKYLFRKEGQNVTLSCEQNLNHDAMYWYRQDPGQGLRLIYYSQIVNDFQKGDIAEGYSVSREKKESFPLTVTSAQKNPTAFYLCASSIERGGWSQPQHFGDGTRLSIL.

This chain connects TRBV4-1 to TRBJ2-7; 10 bases fit TRBD1. V was clipped by 5 bases and J by 3 bases; unmatched bases: 7. The CDR3 runs 15 residues. The germline V gene encodes CDR1 MGHRA and CDR2 YSYEKL. CDR3 protein: CASSKGQGESYEQYF. CDR3 in DNA: TGCGCCAGCAGCAAAGGACAGGGGGAAAGCTACGAGCAGTACTTC.

The rearrangement uses TRBV6-1 and TRBJ1-2; possibly TRBD1 for D (6 bases). The CDR3 runs to 15 residues. V lost 5 bases, J lost 7 bases, and 20 bases lay in between. CDR1 is MNHNS and CDR2 is SASEGT in the germline V gene. As DNA, the CDR3 is TGTGCCAGCAGTTTAGAGACAGGATCCTATGGTGGCTACACCTTC. It encodes CASSLETGSYGGYTF.